A selection of T cell receptor beta chains follows, all from one sample in a study of shared clonotypes between healthy human individuals. Data came from immunoSEQ multiplex PCR; TCRdb stores just in-frame clones and leaves some out. The table shows about 1.4 million clones, with roughly 96% occurring only once. Specimen: naive CD4+ T cells sorted from blood. These receptors were obtained from a man younger than 45 in good health. Each CDR3 is given with its conserved first and last residue. A D gene is named only where the DNA matches it firmly. Size is stated for part of the rows, as once, few or many counts, or as a class when the clone is expanded.

J gene: TRBJ2-3; D gene: NA; V gene: TRBV18; clone size: NA; CDR3 protein: CASSSRGTDTQYF; CDR3 DNA: TGTGCCAGCTCATCACGGGGCACAGATACGCAGTATTTT
J gene: TRBJ2-3; D gene: TRBD2; V gene: TRBV27; clone size: NA; CDR3 protein: CASSILAGGGTDTQYF; CDR3 DNA: TGTGCCAGCAGTATTCTAGCGGGAGGAGGGACAGATACGCAGTATTTT
J gene: TRBJ2-3; D gene: TRBD2; V gene: TRBV10-3; clone size: NA; CDR3 protein: CAISKREADQGDTQYF; CDR3 DNA: TGTGCCATCAGTAAGCGGGAGGCCGATCAAGGAGATACGCAGTATTTT
J gene: TRBJ2-5; D gene: TRBD2; V gene: TRBV28; clone size: NA; CDR3 protein: CAREREVWYRETQYF; CDR3 DNA: TGTGCCAGGGAGCGGGAGGTTTGGTATAGAGAGACCCAGTACTTC
J gene: TRBJ2-2; D gene: NA; V gene: TRBV7-8; clone size: NA; CDR3 protein: CASSLGGNEGELFF; CDR3 DNA: TGTGCCAGCAGCTTAGGGGGAAACGAAGGGGAGCTGTTTTTT
J gene: TRBJ2-7; D gene: TRBD1; V gene: TRBV7-9; clone size: NA; CDR3 protein: CASSSSGGTGFEQYF; CDR3 DNA: TGTGCCAGCAGCTCCTCCGGAGGGACAGGGTTCGAGCAGTACTTC
J gene: TRBJ2-7; D gene: NA; V gene: TRBV7-9; clone size: NA; CDR3 protein: CASSFVSSHEQYF; CDR3 DNA: TGTGCCAGCAGCTTTGTGAGTAGCCACGAGCAGTACTTC
J gene: TRBJ2-7; D gene: NA; V gene: TRBV15; clone size: NA; CDR3 protein: CATSYQGGSYEQYF; CDR3 DNA: TGTGCCACCAGTTACCAGGGGGGTTCCTACGAGCAGTACTTC
J gene: TRBJ2-7; D gene: TRBD2; V gene: TRBV5-1; clone size: NA; CDR3 protein: CASSLLPSGSLEQYF; CDR3 DNA: TGCGCCAGCAGCTTGTTACCTAGCGGGTCTCTCGAGCAGTACTTC
J gene: TRBJ2-7; D gene: TRBD1; V gene: TRBV7-8; clone size: NA; CDR3 protein: CASSLGDRGFEQYF; CDR3 DNA: TGTGCCAGCAGCTTAGGGGACAGGGGGTTCGAGCAGTACTTC
J gene: TRBJ1-5; D gene: NA; V gene: TRBV30; clone size: NA; CDR3 protein: CAWSVARDQPQHF; CDR3 DNA: TGTGCCTGGAGTGTAGCGAGGGATCAGCCCCAGCATTTT
J gene: TRBJ2-5; D gene: NA; V gene: TRBV7-8; clone size: NA; CDR3 protein: CASSRRGETQYF; CDR3 DNA: TGTGCCAGCAGCCGCCGGGGGGAGACCCAGTACTTC
J gene: TRBJ2-7; D gene: NA; V gene: TRBV10-3; clone size: NA; CDR3 protein: CAISESKGEQYF; CDR3 DNA: TGTGCCATCAGTGAGTCGAAAGGGGAGCAGTACTTC
J gene: TRBJ2-7; D gene: NA; V gene: TRBV5-8; clone size: once; CDR3 protein: CASTRGADYEQYF; CDR3 DNA: TGTGCCAGCACCCGGGGGGCAGACTACGAGCAGTACTTC
J gene: TRBJ2-7; D gene: NA; V gene: TRBV5-1; clone size: NA; CDR3 protein: CASSLGSNSYEQYF; CDR3 DNA: TGCGCCAGCAGCTTGGGGAGCAACTCCTACGAGCAGTACTTC
J gene: TRBJ1-1; D gene: TRBD1; V gene: TRBV18; clone size: once; CDR3 protein: CASSPQGVPGTEAFF; CDR3 DNA: TGTGCCAGCTCACCCCAGGGGGTTCCGGGGACTGAAGCTTTCTTT
J gene: TRBJ2-7; D gene: TRBD1; V gene: TRBV7-9; clone size: NA; CDR3 protein: CASSLTGDYEQYF; CDR3 DNA: TGTGCCAGCAGCTTAACAGGGGACTACGAGCAGTACTTC
J gene: TRBJ2-5; D gene: NA; V gene: TRBV20-1; clone size: NA; CDR3 protein: CSARDGETQYF; CDR3 DNA: TGCAGTGCTAGAGATGGAGAGACCCAGTACTTC
J gene: TRBJ2-3; D gene: TRBD1; V gene: TRBV10-1; clone size: NA; CDR3 protein: CASSVGTGPGTQYF; CDR3 DNA: TGCGCCAGCAGTGTCGGGACAGGACCAGGGACGCAGTATTTT
J gene: TRBJ2-5; D gene: TRBD1; V gene: TRBV5-1; clone size: NA; CDR3 protein: CASSLAGQGPSETQYF; CDR3 DNA: TGCGCCAGCAGCTTGGCCGGACAGGGGCCATCAGAGACCCAGTACTTC
J gene: TRBJ2-1; D gene: NA; V gene: TRBV4-1; clone size: NA; CDR3 protein: CASSLAGEGGNEQFF; CDR3 DNA: TGCGCCAGCAGCCTTGCAGGGGAGGGAGGAAATGAGCAGTTCTTC
J gene: TRBJ2-2; D gene: NA; V gene: TRBV5-1; clone size: NA; CDR3 protein: CASSPDPDGPNTGELFF; CDR3 DNA: TGCGCCAGCAGCCCGGATCCCGACGGTCCGAACACCGGGGAGCTGTTTTTT
J gene: TRBJ1-1; D gene: NA; V gene: TRBV7-6; clone size: NA; CDR3 protein: CASSKRWGGTEAFF; CDR3 DNA: TGTGCCAGCAGCAAAAGGTGGGGAGGCACTGAAGCTTTCTTT
J gene: TRBJ2-7; D gene: NA; V gene: TRBV19; clone size: NA; CDR3 protein: CASSLRVAYEQYF; CDR3 DNA: TGTGCCAGTAGTCTCAGGGTCGCCTACGAGCAGTACTTC
J gene: TRBJ2-5; D gene: NA; V gene: TRBV18; clone size: NA; CDR3 protein: CASSQSTGIQETQYF; CDR3 DNA: TGTGCCAGCTCCCAAAGTACAGGGATACAAGAGACCCAGTACTTC
J gene: TRBJ2-7; D gene: TRBD2; V gene: TRBV5-1; clone size: few; CDR3 protein: CASSLGLADSYEQYF; CDR3 DNA: TGCGCCAGCAGCTTGGGGCTAGCGGACTCCTACGAGCAGTACTTC
J gene: TRBJ2-7; D gene: NA; V gene: TRBV6-6; clone size: NA; CDR3 protein: CASSVGHSSEQYF; CDR3 DNA: TGTGCCAGCAGCGTCGGCCACTCCTCCGAGCAGTACTTC
J gene: TRBJ2-3; D gene: NA; V gene: TRBV10-3; clone size: NA; CDR3 protein: CAISESRSGTGTDTQYF; CDR3 DNA: TGTGCCATCAGTGAGTCTAGGAGCGGAACCGGCACAGATACGCAGTATTTT
J gene: TRBJ2-7; D gene: TRBD1; V gene: TRBV2; clone size: NA; CDR3 protein: CASSEPDPGQGIGEQYF; CDR3 DNA: TGTGCCAGCAGTGAACCCGACCCGGGACAGGGGATCGGCGAGCAGTACTTC